Listed here are 28 T cell receptor beta chains from one sample, sequenced in a study of regulatory T cells in long-lasting Graves disease. Sample time point: newly diagnosed GD, antithyroid drugs for less than 3 months. Construction of the TCR library relied on RNA isolated from PBMCs. Relying on iRepertoire HTBI primers and Arm-PCR of CDR3 regions, the team built TCR beta libraries. TCRdb used MiXCR to reprocess the multiplex PCR reads, holding one entry per CDR3 protein. The table records about 350,000 distinct CDR3 sequences, 15% to 20% of them present only once. The sample also formed part of further work on T cells in Graves' hyperthyroidism and ophthalmopathy.

The specimen was peripheral blood mononuclear cells (PBMCs), collected at new diagnosis, from a patient treated with antithyroid drugs. These receptors were collected from a woman younger than 30 with Graves disease.

About this clonotype: Given a much more abundant clone one base away, this may be a read error. No conserved phenylalanine or tryptophan is present at the end of the CDR3, so a read error is the likely explanation. No DNA is shown, since the ends of the CDR3 on it are uncertain; the CDR3 is the one TCRdb lists. This chain links TRBV5-1 with TRBJ2-1. A total of 15 residues make up the CDR3, ends included. Germline CDR1 and CDR2: SGHRS and YFSETQ. The CDR3 reads CASSLVEALTDTQYL.

This clonotype was seen many times. This chain uses TRBV18 with TRBJ2-7; D is perhaps TRBD2 (5 bases). V lost 0 bases to trimming and J lost 2 bases, with 14 bases between them. Per germline, CDR1 KGHSH and CDR2 LQKENI. The CDR3 has 16 residues. In nucleotides, the CDR3 is TGTGCCAGCTCACCACCCGCGGCGGGCCGAACCTACGAGCAGTACTTC. Its protein product is CASSPPAAGRTYEQYF.

The sample holds many counts of this clonotype. The genes are TRBV7-2 and TRBJ1-1; 8 positions agree with TRBD1. CDR1 and CDR2 (germline): SGHTA, FQGNSA. Trimming at V came to 4 bases and at J to 4 bases, leaving 8 bases not matched to a gene. The CDR3 spans 15 residues. In DNA, the CDR3 is TGTGCCAGCAGCTCAAGGGACAGGACGCTCACTGAAGCTTTCTTT. Amino acid sequence: CASSSRDRTLTEAFF.

The chain uses TRBV15 and TRBJ2-3; D gene uncertain. Germline lookup yields CDR1 LNHNV and CDR2 YYDKDF (reference sequence). The CDR3 totals 14 residues. V dropped 2 bases and J dropped 0 bases, with 6 bases sitting between them. The CDR3 loop reads CATSRRGSTDTQYF. DNA for the CDR3: TGTGCCACCAGCAGAAGAGGTAGCACAGATACGCAGTATTTT. Based on the CDR3 plus reference TRBV15 and TRBJ2-3, the full variable domain is DAMVIQNPRYQVTQFGKPVTLSCSQTLNHNVMYWYQQKSSQAPKLLFHYYDKDFNNEADTPDNFQSRRPNTSFCFLDIRSPGLGDTAMYLCATSRRGSTDTQYFGPGTRLTVL.

This clonotype was picked up many times. The chain recombines TRBV3-1 with TRBJ1-3; D uncertain. Between the trimmed V and J ends, which lost 1 base and 0 bases, there was a span of 13 bases. Germline V gene sequence: CDR1 LGHDT, CDR2 YNNKEL (reference sequence). The CDR3 is 17 residues long. This CDR3 reads CASSQASKFGSGNTIYF. The CDR3 DNA is TGTGCCAGCAGCCAAGCCTCAAAGTTCGGCTCTGGAAACACCATATATTTT.

In its sample, this clonotype was seen a few times. The J gene is TRBJ2-6, the V gene TRBV6-4; perhaps TRBD2 as D (6 bases). CDR1 and CDR2 (germline): MRHNA, SNTAGT. V lost 5 bases, J lost 4 bases, and 15 bases lay in between. CDR3 size: 16 residues. CDR3 DNA sequence: TGTGCCAGCAGTCCTACGGGGGAATCCGGGGCCAACGTCCTGACTTTC. Its translation: CASSPTGESGANVLTF.

This clonotype has at least ten counts. The V and J genes are TRBV2 and TRBJ2-2; maybe TRBD2 (5 bases). V was pared by 3 bases and J by 4 bases, with 12 bases between. Germline CDR1 SNHLY, CDR2 FYNNEI. The CDR3 contains 15 residues. The CDR3 here is CASSEASPGTGELFF. The CDR3 nucleotides are TGTGCCAGCAGTGAGGCTAGCCCCGGCACCGGGGAGCTGTTTTTT.

This clonotype was seen many times. The J gene is TRBJ2-3, the V gene TRBV12-3 or TRBV12-4; D is unclear. The CDR3 sequence is 13 residues long. Deletions cut 6 bases from V and 2 bases from J, with 9 bases between. The CDR3 is CASRTPDTDTQYF. The CDR3 nucleotides are TGTGCCAGCAGAACCCCCGACACAGATACGCAGTATTTT.

This clonotype was seen at least ten times. V and J are TRBV9 and TRBJ2-5; weak D call: TRBD2 (6 bases). Looked up from germline, CDR1 is SGDLS and CDR2 is YYNGEE. The CDR3 totals 15 residues. Trimming took 2 bases from V and 0 from J, leaving 11 bases between them. In DNA, the CDR3 is TGTGCCAGCAGCGTTTTAGGCGGGAACCAAGAGACCCAGTACTTC. It specifies CASSVLGGNQETQYF.

This clonotype was recorded a few times. The genes are TRBV19 and TRBJ2-5; possibly TRBD1 or TRBD2 for D (6 bases each). The ends were cut back, 5 bases at V and 4 bases at J, with 8 bases in the middle. This CDR3 is 12 amino acids long. Germline lookup yields CDR1 LNHDA and CDR2 SQIVND (reference sequence). CDR3 in DNA: TGTGCCAGTAGTTCGGGGGCAGAGACCCAGTACTTC. Protein sequence: CASSSGAETQYF.

J is TRBJ2-7 and V is TRBV12-3 or TRBV12-4, with D unresolved. The V and J ends lost 8 bases and 6 bases respectively, with 20 bases between them. The CDR3 is made up of 14 amino acids. CDR3 sequence (DNA): TGTGCCAGCCGCACCCCACCCGAAACCCGCGAGCAGTACTTC. Translated, it gives CASRTPPETREQYF.

This clonotype was observed at least ten times. The DNA of the CDR3 is TGTGCCAGCAGCCGCGGGACTTCCTACAATGAGCAGTTCTTC. Translation gives CASSRGTSYNEQFF. The chain recombines TRBV7-9 with TRBJ2-1, with D possibly matching TRBD2 (6 bases). With 5 bases removed from V and 1 base from J, the gap between germline ends came to 9 bases. Germline CDR1 and CDR2: SEHNR and FQNEAQ (reference sequence). The CDR3 is 14 amino acids.

This clonotype was counted at least ten times. This chain's CDR3 is CSVDLGGLVDTQYF. DNA of the CDR3: TGCAGCGTTGATCTTGGGGGGCTAGTAGATACGCAGTATTTT. This chain joins TRBV29-1 and TRBJ2-3; D is tentatively TRBD1 or TRBD2 (6 bases each). Germline assignment: CDR1 SQVTM and CDR2 ANQGSEA. CDR3 size: 14 residues. V lost 3 bases and J lost 5, with 15 bases in between.

This clonotype was observed many times. The rearrangement links TRBV28 to TRBJ2-7; D is undetermined. The CDR3 covers 12 residues. CDR1 and CDR2 (germline): MDHEN, SYDVKM. Trimming removed 7 bases at V and 4 bases at J, with 11 bases between. CDR3 in DNA: TGTGCCAGCATCAACCAAGCATACGAGCAGTACTTC. Translation: CASINQAYEQYF.

The rearrangement links TRBV19 to TRBJ1-1; D remains unclear. Trimming pared 3 bases from V and 2 bases from J, leaving 13 bases between. The CDR3 has 15 amino acids. Looked up from germline, CDR1 is LNHDA and CDR2 is SQIVND (reference sequence). The CDR3 reads CASSMAASANTEAFF. Written as DNA, the CDR3 is TGTGCCAGTAGTATGGCGGCTTCAGCAAACACTGAAGCTTTCTTT.

This clonotype was observed at least ten times. V is TRBV27 and J is TRBJ2-7; D tentatively fits TRBD1 or TRBD2 (6 bases each). The CDR3 totals 15 residues. V shed 6 bases and J shed 2 bases, with 17 bases lying between them. Germline loops: CDR1 MNHEY, CDR2 SMNVEV (reference sequence). In DNA, the CDR3 is TGTGCCAGCAGCCAAGCCGGGGGCGCCCCCTACGAGCAGTACTTC. This translates into CASSQAGGAPYEQYF.

The V and J genes are TRBV25-1 and TRBJ1-4; 7 nucleotides match TRBD1. The ends lost 2 bases at V and 3 bases at J; junction bases unmatched: 0. This CDR3 is built from 14 residues. Germline CDR1 reads MGHDK; CDR2 reads SYGVNS. The chain's CDR3 is CASSEQGANEKLFF. CDR3 nucleotides: TGTGCCAGCAGTGAACAGGGGGCTAATGAAAAACTGTTTTTT.

This chain joins TRBV7-9 and TRBJ2-7; no clear D. The germline V gene has CDR1 SEHNR and CDR2 FQNEAQ (reference sequence). The length of the CDR3 is 13 residues. Trimming removed 1 base at V and 3 bases at J, with 7 bases between. In nucleotides, the CDR3 is TGTGCCAGCAGCTTAGATGCAGTCTACGAGCAGTACTTC. Translated, it gives CASSLDAVYEQYF.

The sample holds many counts of this clonotype. The CDR3 region is CASSGTGKETQYF. CDR3 bases: TGTGCCAGCAGTGGGACAGGAAAAGAGACCCAGTACTTC. This chain links TRBV2 with TRBJ2-5; 7 nucleotides match TRBD1. The germline V gene encodes CDR1 SNHLY and CDR2 FYNNEI. This CDR3 has 13 amino acids. Unmatched junction bases numbered 2, after V lost 4 bases and J lost 3 bases.

There are many counts of this clonotype. The chain links TRBV7-9 to TRBJ2-1; no reliable D call. The CDR3 has 16 residues. V lost 5 bases and J lost 2, with 16 bases in between. Germline V gene data show CDR1 as SEHNR and CDR2 as FQNEAQ (reference sequence). The CDR3 spells CASSPPVGPAYNEQFF. CDR3 bases: TGTGCCAGCAGCCCCCCGGTCGGGCCTGCCTACAATGAGCAGTTCTTC.

This clonotype was observed a few times. Since a much larger clone is just one base distant, this may be a read error. The V call is TRBV11-2, the J call TRBJ2-3, with D hard to call. The length of the CDR3 is 14 residues. Germline lookup yields CDR1 SGHAT and CDR2 FQNNGV. V lost 3 bases and J 4 bases, leaving 11 bases between the germline ends. The CDR3, as DNA: TGTGCCAGCAGCTTCTCAGGAGCCGCAGATACGCAGTATTTT. The encoded protein is CASSFSGAADTQYF.

This clonotype was recorded a few times. The chain is built from TRBV4-1 and TRBJ2-7, with TRBD2 identical over 10 bases. Germline CDR1 MGHRA, CDR2 YSYEKL. V was clipped by 0 bases and J by 3 bases; unmatched bases: 5. The CDR3 length is 16 residues. The chain's CDR3 is CASSQDFTSGVYEQYF. CDR3 nucleotides: TGCGCCAGCAGCCAAGATTTTACTAGCGGGGTCTACGAGCAGTACTTC.

This clonotype was seen just once. This may be a read error: a much more frequent sequence differs by one nucleotide. DNA of the CDR3: TGTGCCTGGAGTCCGGGAAGCACCGGGGCGCTGTTTTTT. Its protein is CAWSPGSTGALFF. This chain joins TRBV30 and TRBJ2-2, with D possibly being TRBD1 or TRBD2 (5 bases each). Looked up from germline, CDR1 is GTSNPN and CDR2 is SVGIG (reference sequence). The CDR3 runs 13 residues. The full variable domain, with the rest looked up from reference TRBV30 and TRBJ2-2, is SQTIHQWPATLVQPVGSPLSLECTVEGTSNPNLYWYRQAAGRGLQLLFYSVGIGQISSEVPQNLSASRPQDRQFILSSKKLLLSDSGFYLCAWSPGSTGALFFGEGSRLTVL.

In this sample, this clonotype turned up many times. The rearrangement links TRBV10-3 to TRBJ2-2, with D possibly being TRBD2 (5 bases). This CDR3 region has 13 residues. Trimming took 2 bases from V and 5 from J, leaving 6 bases between them. CDR1 is ENHRY, CDR2 SYGVKD, per germline. The CDR3 protein is CAISEGGTGELFF. CDR3 in DNA: TGTGCCATCAGTGAGGGAGGAACCGGGGAGCTGTTTTTT.

This clonotype was detected many times. The chain uses TRBV7-3 and TRBJ2-1, with D uncertain. V lost 5 bases and J 6 bases, leaving 11 bases between the germline ends. This CDR3 spans 13 amino acids. CDR1 is SGHTA and CDR2 is FQGTGA in the germline V gene. The CDR3 spells CASSLTTANEQFF. Written as DNA, the CDR3 is TGTGCCAGCAGCCTCACGACTGCCAATGAGCAGTTCTTC.

This clonotype was detected many times. The chain recombines TRBV29-1 with TRBJ2-5, with a tentative D call TRBD2 (5 bases). With 4 bases removed from V and 2 bases from J, the gap between germline ends came to 14 bases. Germline lookup yields CDR1 SQVTM and CDR2 ANQGSEA. The CDR3 contains 14 residues. This CDR3 is CSVGVGGLQETQYF. CDR3 in DNA: TGCAGCGTTGGCGTAGGCGGGCTACAAGAGACCCAGTACTTC.

This clonotype has at least ten counts. The chain is built from TRBV7-9 and TRBJ2-7, with D possibly matching TRBD1 (6 bases). The CDR3 runs to 15 residues. Trimming took off 2 bases at V and 2 bases at J, with 13 bases between the two ends. Per the germline V gene, CDR1 is SEHNR and CDR2 is FQNEAQ (reference sequence). For the CDR3, the DNA is TGTGCCAGCAGCTTACTTGGCAGGGGACCCTACGAGCAGTACTTC. Its translation is CASSLLGRGPYEQYF.

The CDR3 loop reads CASSPLIAGPGNGYTF. Here the CDR3 DNA reads TGTGCCAGCTCACCGCTGATAGCGGGGCCGGGAAATGGCTACACCTTC. The chain couples TRBV18 to TRBJ1-2; D might be TRBD1 (5 bases). Germline CDR1 is KGHSH and CDR2 is LQKENI. Trimming took 3 bases from V and 6 from J, leaving 20 bases between them. The CDR3 runs 16 residues. Using reference TRBV18 and TRBJ1-2 for the parts outside the CDR3, the full variable domain is NAGVMQNPRHLVRRRGQEARLRCSPMKGHSHVYWYRQLPEEGLKFMVYLQKENIIDESGMPKERFSAEFPKEGPSILRIQQVVRGDSAAYFCASSPLIAGPGNGYTFGSGTRLTVV.